Included here is one TCR beta chain sequence, with context. This clonotype occurred many times. The antigen it binds to is not known. No base quality information exists; no much larger clone differs at one position. Trimming costs V 7 bases and J 0 bases, and their ends lie 16 bases apart. From the cysteine up to the phenylalanine, the CDR3 has a length of 16 residues. The kept DNA is CDR3 alone, 48 bases in frame from the first base. Library prep was done by 5' RACE. The data were produced on an Illumina HiSeq 2000. A universal primer binding site was introduced by template switching, and a unique molecular identifier was present in the final cDNA, enabling accurate counting of TCR cDNA molecules. Specific primers in the conserved constant-segment region were used to synthesize first-strand cDNA for the TCR alpha and beta chains. To control for contamination, every cDNA library carried two barcodes: a SMART-Mk sample barcode plus Illumina barcodes. Two successive PCR steps introduced TruSeq adapter sequences along with Illumina sample barcodes. The TCR alpha and beta cDNA libraries were sequenced on the Illumina HiSeq platform using custom primers. The source study handled its data this way. Unique molecular identifiers were extracted from raw reads with MiGEC, and CDR3 positions were determined with MiXCR. Recombination models were inferred per individual with the repgenHMM and IGoR tools using an EM algorithm. The analysis of shared clonotypes was done with the tcR package in R, with sharing normalized by the product of cloneset sizes. To study raw recombination free of thymic and clonal selection effects, out-of-frame nonproductive sequences were analyzed. TCRdb ran its own pipeline on the public reads, namely fastp trimming at Q25 and MiXCR clone calling, and kept in-frame beta chains. Merged by CDR3 protein, the rows form single entries marked with the most common genes and DNA. What appears here as the V and J calls and clone size reflects TCRdb's work, not the paper's. This sample is represented by nearly 650,000 distinct CDR3 sequences; around 7.5% of them were singletons. Together, the top ten hold 1.6% of the sample.

Only healthy Caucasian donors were included. Three pairs of female monozygotic twins, all aged about 18 to 30 years, made up the twin cohort. RNA for TCR libraries was isolated from peripheral blood mononuclear cells. This specimen belongs to a study of identical twins (TCRdb year 2016). About the study as a whole: To test whether fetal clonotypes persist, this study deep-sequenced TCR alpha and beta repertoires from monozygotic twins, from unrelated adults of various ages, and from cord blood. To rule out contamination, replicate twin experiments were performed at different times with different library preparation protocols. Summary of the overall study and its limitations: Invariant T cells such as MAIT and iNKT could partly confound zero-insertion analyses, though diverse VJ usage argued against this for most clonotypes. Because the same donors could not be followed over many years, conclusions were based on cross-sectional statistical analysis. The excess sharing between twins in beta out-of-frame sequences was weaker because fewer shared sequences reduced the signal-to-noise ratio. Out-of-frame TCR alpha sharing in monozygotic twins was systematically underestimated by recombination models, whereas sharing between unrelated individuals was in agreement with the recombination models. Compared with coincidental sharing between unrelated individuals, an excess of low generation-probability sequences was observed among out-of-frame TCR alpha sequences shared between twins. Fewer insertions were carried by abundant cord blood beta clonotypes; a weaker similar trend was observed in young adult naive repertoires, while no such trend was observed in memory repertoires.

These records were also assigned to another study, of yellow fever vaccine responses in identical twins. According to the second study: The T cell response to vaccination in identical twins was reported by the authors to appear partly convergent and partly personalized. In the study, vaccine-responding T cell clones were precisely tracked in identical twins.

Sequenced input: PBMCs. The sequence is built from TRBV12-3 or TRBV12-4 and TRBJ2-1; the best D guess is TRBD2, with 6 bases matching. The TCR sequence derives from a woman younger than 30 in good health. CDR3 region: CASTYSSDSSYNEQFF. The DNA sequence reads TGTGCCAGCACGTACTCTAGCGACAGCTCCTACAATGAGCAGTTCTTC.